Below are 7 T cell receptor beta chains sequenced from a single sample in a study of blood T cell repertoires in COVID-19. Sequencing used immunoSEQ multiplex PCR; TCRdb keeps in-frame clones, though not all of them. There are around 160,000 clones in the sample; approximately 87% occur only once, and approximately 6.2% lies in the top ten. Sample: peripheral blood. Receptors originate from a man older than 75 with acute or convalescent COVID-19.

This chain connects TRBV7-6 to TRBJ1-1; TRBD1 matches 7 bases. This CDR3 contains 16 residues. The junction had 12 bases not matched to a gene; V was cut back by 4 bases and J by 4 bases. CDR1 is SGHVS and CDR2 is FNYEAQ in the germline V gene. CDR3 residues: CASSSPSPPGGTEAFF. CDR3 coding DNA: TGTGCCAGCAGCTCCCCTAGCCCACCAGGGGGCACTGAAGCTTTCTTT.

The chain combines TRBV3-1 (or the pseudogene TRBV3-2) with TRBJ2-1; D possibly corresponds to TRBD1 (6 bases). Germline V gene data show CDR1 as LGHDT and CDR2 as YNNKEL (reference sequence). The CDR3 is 16 residues long. V was trimmed by 4 bases and J by 0 bases, leaving 13 bases between them. This CDR3 is CASSLTGPFSYNEQFF. The CDR3 coding sequence is TGTGCCAGCAGCCTAACAGGGCCTTTCTCCTACAATGAGCAGTTCTTC.

J is TRBJ1-2 and V is TRBV10-3; D remains ambiguous. Germline lookup yields CDR1 ENHRY and CDR2 SYGVKD. CDR3 length: 15 amino acids. Trimming took 0 bases from V and 4 from J, leaving 12 bases between them. The CDR3 DNA sequence: TGTGCCATCAGTGAGTCTAGTGGGCAGAGCTATGGCTACACCTTC. Amino acids: CAISESSGQSYGYTF.

This clone was counted only a few times. The chain recombines TRBV30 with TRBJ1-3; no definite D call. The CDR3 loop spans 14 amino acids. Trimming stripped 0 bases from V and 2 bases from J, with 8 bases between. The germline V gene has CDR1 GTSNPN and CDR2 SVGIG (reference sequence). The CDR3 here is CAWSVHTAGNTIYF. The CDR3 bases are TGTGCCTGGAGTGTACACACAGCTGGAAACACCATATATTTT. Full variable domain (outside the CDR3, taken from reference TRBV30 and TRBJ1-3): SQTIHQWPATLVQPVGSPLSLECTVEGTSNPNLYWYRQAAGRGLQLLFYSVGIGQISSEVPQNLSASRPQDRQFILSSKKLLLSDSGFYLCAWSVHTAGNTIYFGEGSWLTVV.

The V gene is TRBV6-1, the J gene TRBJ1-4; TRBD1 matches 10 bases. The CDR3 covers 18 residues. V shed 2 bases and J 5 bases; nucleotides not matched to a gene: 11. Per the germline V gene, CDR1 is MNHNS and CDR2 is SASEGT. Written as DNA, the CDR3 is TGTGCCAGCAGTGAACATTTGGGACAGGGGTTTGTGAATGAAAAACTGTTTTTT. As protein: CASSEHLGQGFVNEKLFF.

V and J are TRBV2 and TRBJ2-5; 8 positions match TRBD1. The trim removed 4 bases at V and 3 bases at J, leaving 4 bases unmatched. The CDR3 spans 14 residues. Looked up from germline, CDR1 is SNHLY and CDR2 is FYNNEI. The CDR3 here is CASSGGQGEETQYF. The CDR3 DNA reads TGTGCCAGCAGTGGAGGACAGGGAGAAGAGACCCAGTACTTC.

The rearrangement links TRBV2 to TRBJ2-7; D gene uncertain. Germline-derived CDR1 and CDR2 are SNHLY and FYNNEI. The germline V and J ends were trimmed by 4 bases and 4 bases, with 14 bases remaining between them. The CDR3 sequence is 14 residues long. The CDR3 reads CASSAVQLPYEQYF. Here the CDR3 DNA reads TGTGCCAGCAGTGCGGTCCAACTACCTTACGAGCAGTACTTC.